Below are 19 T cell receptor beta chains sequenced from a single sample in a study of T cell responses to AZD1222 COVID-19 vaccine. Clones were sequenced by immunoSEQ multiplex PCR, and TCRdb holds only the in-frame ones, with some missing. The sample records under 150,000 clones, 92% being singletons. This sample comprised peripheral blood, obtained on day 0 of AZD1222 vaccination. These receptors were collected from an adult in good health.

The chain carries TRBV5-4 and TRBJ1-4; TRBD1 agrees at 10 bases. Unmatched junction bases numbered 7, after V lost 4 bases and J lost 7 bases. CDR3 size: 15 residues. The V gene's germline CDR1 is SGHNT and CDR2 YYREEE (reference sequence). The CDR3 sequence is CASSDGQGGLEKLFF. The CDR3 region has the DNA TGTGCCAGCAGCGATGGACAGGGGGGTCTTGAAAAACTGTTTTTT.

Comments on this clone: Within the sample, other DNA sequences also encode this same CDR3. V usage is TRBV9 and J usage is TRBJ2-1, with D hard to call. The CDR3 totals 13 residues. Trimming removed 0 bases at V and 4 bases at J, with 5 bases between. The V gene's germline CDR1 is SGDLS and CDR2 YYNGEE. The CDR3 reads CASSVAGYNEQFF. The CDR3 coding sequence is TGTGCCAGCAGCGTAGCCGGATACAATGAGCAGTTCTTC.

The chain recombines TRBV6-1 with TRBJ1-1, with 7 bases fitting TRBD1. This CDR3 has 15 amino acids. Trimming took 2 bases from V and 4 from J; bases not matched to a gene: 7. Germline V gives CDR1 MNHNS, CDR2 SASEGT. The CDR3, as DNA: TGTGCCAGCAGTGAAACAGGGGCAGGGGGCACTGAAGCTTTCTTT. Amino acid sequence: CASSETGAGGTEAFF.

This chain links TRBV5-1 with TRBJ2-1; TRBD2 agrees at 8 bases. CDR1 and CDR2 from the germline V gene are SGHRS and YFSETQ. The CDR3 spans 15 residues. V gave up 7 bases and J gave up 0 bases; unmatched junction bases: 6. Here the CDR3 DNA reads TGCGCCAGCGGGCTCGGGACTAGCTCCTACAATGAGCAGTTCTTC. It encodes CASGLGTSSYNEQFF.

This chain links TRBV7-3 with TRBJ1-1, with D unclear. Germline V gene data show CDR1 as SGHTA and CDR2 as FQGTGA. The germline V and J ends were trimmed by 5 bases and 4 bases, with 14 bases remaining between them. This CDR3 is 14 amino acids long. The CDR3 reads CASSISSFGTEAFF. CDR3 in DNA: TGTGCCAGCAGCATCTCATCTTTCGGCACTGAAGCTTTCTTT.

The chain carries TRBV5-1 and TRBJ2-7; 10 nucleotides align to TRBD1. V was clipped by 5 bases and J by 7 bases; unmatched bases: 12. CDR3 length: 15 amino acids. Germline-derived CDR1 and CDR2 are SGHRS and YFSETQ. The CDR3 spells CASSYLGTGAEEQYF. The CDR3 region has the DNA TGCGCCAGCAGTTACCTCGGGACAGGGGCTGAGGAGCAGTACTTC. The full variable domain, rest sourced from reference TRBV5-1 and TRBJ2-7, is KAGVTQTPRYLIKTRGQQVTLSCSPISGHRSVSWYQQTPGQGLQFLFEYFSETQRNKGNFPGRFSGRQFSNSRSEMNVSTLELGDSALYLCASSYLGTGAEEQYFGPGTRLTVT.

J is TRBJ2-1 and V is TRBV7-3, with D maybe TRBD2 (5 bases). The germline CDR1 and CDR2 sequences are SGHTA and FQGTGA. The CDR3 runs 14 residues. Trimming removed 4 bases at V and 5 bases at J, with 12 bases between. For the CDR3, the DNA is TGTGCCAGCAGCTCGGGATTGTTCCACAATGAGCAGTTCTTC. Translating gives CASSSGLFHNEQFF.

The gene calls are TRBV2 and TRBJ2-1; 7 bases match TRBD2. Germline lookup yields CDR1 SNHLY and CDR2 FYNNEI. The J segment lost 2 bases and the V segment lost 2 bases, leaving 6 bases of the junction unmatched. There are 16 residues in the CDR3. The CDR3 DNA sequence: TGTGCCAGCAGTGAATGGGGTGCGGGAGCCTACAATGAGCAGTTCTTC. Protein product: CASSEWGAGAYNEQFF.

V gene TRBV2 combines with J gene TRBJ1-1; weak D call: TRBD1 (5 bases). V was clipped by 7 bases and J by 3 bases, with 12 bases between them. This CDR3 comprises 13 residues. Looked up from germline, CDR1 is SNHLY and CDR2 is FYNNEI. The CDR3 DNA is TGTGCCAGCAATCTTCAGGGATACACTGAAGCTTTCTTT. Translated, it gives CASNLQGYTEAFF.

The chain has TRBV28 and TRBJ1-2, with 7 bases lining up with TRBD1. V shed 8 bases, J shed 3 bases, and the junction held 9 bases outside the gene matches. This CDR3 is built from 14 residues. Germline V CDR1 and CDR2: MDHEN, SYDVKM. In DNA, the CDR3 is TGTGCCAGCGGGACAGCCTACCCCTACTATGGCTACACCTTC. Protein product: CASGTAYPYYGYTF.

This chain links TRBV5-4 with TRBJ1-2; a weak D match, TRBD1 (5 bases). Trimming took off 0 bases at V and 8 bases at J, with 14 bases between the two ends. CDR1 SGHNT and CDR2 YYREEE come from the germline V gene (reference sequence). The CDR3 extends over 14 amino acids. The CDR3, as DNA: TGTGCCAGCAGCTTGGTTGGGGGATTTAACGGCTACACCTTC. Its translation: CASSLVGGFNGYTF.

This chain links TRBV2 with TRBJ2-7; no firm D call. V lost 6 bases to trimming and J lost 5 bases, with 8 bases between them. Germline assignment: CDR1 SNHLY and CDR2 FYNNEI. The length of the CDR3 is 11 residues. CDR3 nucleotides: TGTGCCAGCAGGAGTCAAAACGAGCAGTACTTC. It translates to CASRSQNEQYF.

The CDR3 nucleotides are TGTGCCTGGAGTGAAGGCAGGGGTTCGAAACTTCTTCATTACGAGCAGTACTTC. Translation gives CAWSEGRGSKLLHYEQYF. V gene TRBV30 combines with J gene TRBJ2-7; a weak D match, TRBD1 (6 bases). CDR1 and CDR2 (germline): GTSNPN, SVGIG (reference sequence). There are 18 residues in the CDR3. Trimming stripped 1 base from V and 4 bases from J, with 26 bases between.

V usage is TRBV19 and J usage is TRBJ1-1, with unresolved D. The CDR3 sequence is 15 residues long. Germline V gene sequence: CDR1 LNHDA, CDR2 SQIVND (reference sequence). The ends were cut back, 5 bases at V and 4 bases at J, with 17 bases in the middle. The CDR3 protein is CASSSSSVRSTEAFF. CDR3 sequence (DNA): TGTGCCAGTAGTTCAAGTTCGGTTAGAAGCACTGAAGCTTTCTTT.

This chain connects TRBV19 to TRBJ2-5, with D possibly TRBD1 on 6 matching bases. The germline V gene has CDR1 LNHDA and CDR2 SQIVND (reference sequence). CDR3 length: 15 residues. The V and J ends lost 5 bases and 5 bases respectively, with 18 bases between them. The CDR3 spells CASSVSKTGPETQYF. CDR3 sequence (DNA): TGTGCCAGTAGTGTATCTAAAACAGGGCCCGAGACCCAGTACTTC.

The J gene is TRBJ2-2, the V gene TRBV27; D not resolved. V was shortened by 8 bases and J by 5 bases, with 12 bases between the two germline ends. The V gene's germline CDR1 is MNHEY and CDR2 SMNVEV (reference sequence). CDR3 size: 13 residues. CDR3 DNA sequence: TGTGCCAGCGGATTCAGAAGGACCGGGGAGCTGTTTTTT. Protein sequence: CASGFRRTGELFF.

The rearrangement uses TRBV23-1 and TRBJ2-7; TRBD1 or TRBD2 may be the D gene (5 bases each). TRBV23-1 is an ORF for which the function is uncertain. This CDR3 comprises 13 residues. CDR3 sequence: CAGTVRDGYEQYF. CDR3 DNA: TGCGCAGGGACCGTCCGGGACGGGTACGAGCAGTACTTC.

The CDR3 sequence is CASSLSSPTGAMNTGELFF. As DNA, the CDR3 is TGCGCCAGCAGCTTGTCGTCCCCGACAGGGGCTATGAACACCGGGGAGCTGTTTTTT. This sequence joins TRBV5-1 and TRBJ2-2, with 8 bases matching TRBD1. The CDR3 is 19 amino acids. Trimming cost V 1 base and J 1 base; bases outside gene matches: 12. CDR1 and CDR2 from the germline V gene are SGHRS and YFSETQ.

In this sample, this clone turned up once. This chain connects TRBV5-1 to TRBJ1-1; D is unresolved. The CDR3 runs to 13 residues. V was trimmed by 6 bases and J by 3 bases, leaving 12 bases between them. The germline CDR1 and CDR2 sequences are SGHRS and YFSETQ. The CDR3 spells CASTGVGDTEAFF. The CDR3 bases are TGCGCCAGCACCGGGGTTGGGGACACTGAAGCTTTCTTT.